This section outlines one T cell receptor (beta chain) sequence together with its context. Its antigen remains unknown. Measured with immunoSEQ multiplex PCR; TCRdb has only the in-frame clones, and not every one. The sample includes tens of thousands of clones, 75% to 85% of them seen just once. Germline V lookup: CDR1 SNHLY, CDR2 FYNNEI. V was cut by 4 bases and J by 7 bases, with 11 bases left in between. The CDR3 loop spans 13 amino acids. The entry originates in a study of T cells in localized non-small cell lung cancer. General study findings and limits: Multi-region tumor sequencing was not done, so intratumor heterogeneity could not be excluded. Elevated circulating T cell density in blood was associated with longer overall survival.

This sequence joins TRBV2 and TRBJ1-5; D gene unclear. The TCR sequence derives from a man between 40 and 75 years old with stage II lung adenocarcinoma. The sequencing here drew on PBMCs, taken before any cancer treatment. CDR3 nucleotides: TGTGCCAGCAGTGCGGTCTTCCACCAGCCCCAGCATTTT. It translates to CASSAVFHQPQHF.